This TCR beta chain emerged from a study of radiotherapy plus CTLA-4 blockade in lung cancer. Study at large: Of all patients, about 17% responded objectively and approximately 31% showed disease control.

Some clones are missing from TCRdb's copy, which holds only in-frame ones; the method was immunoSEQ multiplex PCR. Found here are 57,000 or so clones, about 72% of them singletons; the top ten hold about 4.5%. Concerning this clone itself: Its antigen is as yet unknown.

Study-wide results and limits: Tumor-origin TCR clones grew in blood after radiotherapy plus ipilimumab.

This sequence originates from a human donor with non-small cell lung cancer who had a complete response to radiotherapy plus ipilimumab. The sequencing used peripheral blood, collected from a patient treated with radiotherapy plus ipilimumab.

Written as DNA, the CDR3 is TGTGCCAGCAGCTTTGGCAGGAACACAGATACGCAGTATTTT. Its protein is CASSFGRNTDTQYF. V and J are TRBV11-2 and TRBJ2-3; the D is unclear. V was cut by 3 bases and J by 2 bases, with 9 bases left in between. The CDR3 runs 14 residues. Germline loops: CDR1 SGHAT, CDR2 FQNNGV.